A single sample gave rise to the 16 T cell receptor beta chains below, sequenced in a study of blood T cell repertoires in COVID-19. Some clones are missing from TCRdb's copy, which holds only in-frame ones; the method was immunoSEQ multiplex PCR. The table lists about 23,000 clones, 88% of them singletons. Sequencing input: peripheral blood. The receptors derive from a man in his 70s in a cohort sampled during active COVID-19.

The rearrangement uses TRBV29-1 and TRBJ2-5, with unresolved D. The CDR3 has 15 residues. V shed 2 bases and J shed 1 base, with 14 bases lying between them. Germline V gene lookup returns CDR1 SQVTM and CDR2 ANQGSEA. The CDR3 DNA reads TGCAGCGTTGAAAATTGGGCCGCAGGCCAAGAGACCCAGTACTTC. Translated: CSVENWAAGQETQYF.

The chain couples TRBV28 to TRBJ1-1, with TRBD1 matching over 7 bases. V gave up 7 bases and J gave up 6 bases; unmatched junction bases: 8. This CDR3 comprises 13 residues. CDR1 MDHEN and CDR2 SYDVKM come from the germline V gene. DNA for the CDR3: TGTGCCAGCAACCAAGGGACAGTTTCTGAAGCTTTCTTT. Its translation is CASNQGTVSEAFF.

The chain joins TRBV7-9 to TRBJ2-3; D gene uncertain. Trimming left V 6 bases short and J 6 bases short, with 7 bases between. Germline V gene lookup returns CDR1 SEHNR and CDR2 FQNEAQ (reference sequence). The CDR3 length is 11 residues. CDR3 nucleotide sequence: TGTGCCAGCAGTAGACTGGATACGCAGTATTTT. As protein: CASSRLDTQYF.

The gene calls are TRBV28 and TRBJ2-1; 7 bases align to TRBD2. This CDR3 has 16 residues. The germline CDR1 and CDR2 sequences are MDHEN and SYDVKM. V lost 6 bases and J lost 3; bases outside the gene matches: 11. Here the CDR3 DNA reads TGTGCCAGCAGCGGGGGTCCCGGGACTATCTACAATGAGCAGTTCTTC. Protein product: CASSGGPGTIYNEQFF.

This chain connects TRBV6-5 to TRBJ2-1, with 8 bases identical to TRBD2. The CDR3 sequence is 14 residues long. J lost 5 bases, V lost 5 bases, and 5 bases had no gene match. The germline V gene has CDR1 MNHEY and CDR2 SVGAGI. The CDR3 region is CASSRVAGHNEQFF. The CDR3 region has the DNA TGTGCCAGCAGTAGGGTAGCGGGACACAATGAGCAGTTCTTC.

The gene calls are TRBV21-1 and TRBJ1-6; the table's D call of TRBD1 was not tested on the DNA. TRBV21-1 is assigned pseudogene status. The length of the CDR3 is 11 residues. The CDR3 here is CAKSRGSPLHF. The CDR3 nucleotides read TGTGCCAAAAGTAGGGGTTCACCCCTCCACTTT.

This clone appeared a few times. The V gene is TRBV28, the J gene TRBJ1-2; 7 bases match TRBD1. This CDR3 is built from 19 residues. Germline trimming cut 7 bases from V and 1 base from J; bases unmatched to any gene: 21. Germline V gives CDR1 MDHEN, CDR2 SYDVKM. The CDR3 DNA reads TGTGCCAGCAAAAAAGCTCCCGGGACAGAGCACCCTATTAACTATGGCTACACCTTC. Translated: CASKKAPGTEHPINYGYTF.

This chain uses TRBV25-1 with TRBJ1-4; the D is unclear. With 5 bases removed from V and 0 bases from J, the gap between germline ends came to 13 bases. Germline-derived CDR1 and CDR2 are MGHDK and SYGVNS. This CDR3 has 16 residues. CDR3 amino acids: CASSTRGGATNEKLFF. CDR3 bases: TGTGCCAGCAGTACCCGGGGAGGAGCAACTAATGAAAAACTGTTTTTT.

This chain connects TRBV5-1 to TRBJ1-4, with 7 bases matching TRBD1. Trimming at V came to 3 bases and at J to 4 bases, leaving 3 bases not matched to a gene. Germline CDR1 SGHRS, CDR2 YFSETQ. This CDR3 comprises 14 residues. The CDR3 nucleotides read TGCGCCAGCAGCTCGGGACAGTTTAATGAAAAACTGTTTTTT. It yields the protein CASSSGQFNEKLFF.

This chain uses TRBV28 with TRBJ2-5; the match to TRBD2 covers 9 bases. V shed 5 bases and J 5 bases; nucleotides not matched to a gene: 9. The CDR3 loop spans 15 amino acids. Germline loops: CDR1 MDHEN, CDR2 SYDVKM. CDR3 protein: CASSTQREARETQYF. The CDR3 bases are TGTGCCAGCAGTACCCAGCGGGAGGCCAGGGAGACCCAGTACTTC.

V gene TRBV6-5 combines with J gene TRBJ2-7; D is unresolved. CDR3 length: 12 amino acids. Trimming cost V 6 bases and J 4 bases, with 10 bases left between them. The germline V gene encodes CDR1 MNHEY and CDR2 SVGAGI. Written as DNA, the CDR3 is TGTGCCAGCAGGCGAAGCCTGTACGAGCAGTACTTC. Translating gives CASRRSLYEQYF.

The chain uses TRBV9 and TRBJ2-5, with TRBD1 identical over 7 bases. The trim removed 0 bases at V and 5 bases at J, leaving 10 bases unmatched. Germline V gene data show CDR1 as SGDLS and CDR2 as YYNGEE. The CDR3 loop spans 16 amino acids. Written as DNA, the CDR3 is TGTGCCAGCAGCGTAGGACAGGGAAGGTATTCGGAGACCCAGTACTTC. This codes for CASSVGQGRYSETQYF.

The CDR3 loop reads CASTFGQARGYEQYF. CDR3 DNA: TGTGCCAGCACCTTCGGACAGGCACGGGGTTACGAGCAGTACTTC. This chain joins TRBV7-9 and TRBJ2-7; 7 positions agree with TRBD1. CDR1 is SEHNR, CDR2 FQNEAQ, per germline (reference sequence). There are 15 residues in the CDR3. V trimming: 7 bases; J trimming: 4 bases; junction bases outside the gene matches: 13.

The chain carries TRBV28 and TRBJ2-6, with D tentatively TRBD2 (5 bases). Trimming took off 6 bases at V and 1 base at J, with 13 bases between the two ends. The CDR3 has 16 residues. Germline values: CDR1 MDHEN, CDR2 SYDVKM. CDR3 nucleotide sequence: TGTGCCAGCAGCCCAACCCGGAGGTCTGGGGCCAACGTCCTGACTTTC. Encoded protein: CASSPTRRSGANVLTF. The variable domain in full, completed from reference TRBV28 and TRBJ2-6, reads DVKVTQSSRYLVKRTGEKVFLECVQDMDHENMFWYRQDPGLGLRLIYFSYDVKMKEKGDIPEGYSVSREKKERFSLILESASTNQTSMYLCASSPTRRSGANVLTFGAGSRLTVL.

The CDR3 DNA follows: TGTGCCAGCAGATCCCCGGGACTAGAGTCCGGGGAGCTGTTTTTT. Translating gives CASRSPGLESGELFF. This chain links TRBV7-2 with TRBJ2-2; 8 positions match TRBD2. Germline assignment: CDR1 SGHTA and CDR2 FQGNSA. The CDR3 is 15 amino acids. The trim removed 6 bases at V and 6 bases at J, leaving 9 bases unmatched. Combining the CDR3 with reference TRBV7-2 and TRBJ2-2 gives the whole variable domain GAGVSQSPSNKVTEKGKDVELRCDPISGHTALYWYRQSLGQGLEFLIYFQGNSAPDKSGLPSDRFSAERTGGSVSTLTIQRTQQEDSAVYLCASRSPGLESGELFFGEGSRLTVL.

The CDR3 DNA sequence: TGTGCCAGCAGGGCTACAGGCAGGCCTTATGGCTACACCTTC. Its translation: CASRATGRPYGYTF. J is TRBJ1-2 and V is TRBV28, with D tentatively TRBD1 (5 bases). Germline V lookup: CDR1 MDHEN, CDR2 SYDVKM. V lost 6 bases and J lost 5, with 16 bases in between. This CDR3 is built from 14 residues.